Shown below are 13 T cell receptor beta chains from a single sample sequenced in a study of cytomegalovirus exposure and HLA in healthy donors (dated by TCRdb to 2017 to 2019). To prepare the library, the immunoSEQ multiplex PCR assay was applied. The multiplex PCR relied on a mix of 60 forward primers for TCR Vbeta segments and 13 reverse primers for TCR Jbeta segments. Imported from immuneACCESS, the table was reduced by TCRdb to in-frame sequences with V and J called. These copies leave out some clones; in studies compared against another copy, an unresolved V gene accounts for under half, and the cause of the remainder is not known. For this sample the table gives some 160,000 clones, of which 80% to 90% were detected only once. The top ten clonotypes cover approximately 2.5% of the sample. Sequencing used PBMCs. These receptors were obtained from a man aged 25 to 40 in good health and CMV-seropositive.

The rearrangement joins TRBV11-2 to TRBJ2-1, with D tentatively TRBD1 (6 bases). Per germline, CDR1 SGHAT and CDR2 FQNNGV. Trimming took 6 bases from V and 6 from J, leaving 12 bases between them. The CDR3 is made up of 13 amino acids. The CDR3 DNA sequence: TGTGCCAGCAGTAATCGACAGGCCAATGAGCAGTTCTTC. This encodes CASSNRQANEQFF.

The J gene is TRBJ1-5, the V gene TRBV19, with a tentative D call TRBD1 (5 bases). This CDR3 comprises 15 residues. The V and J ends lost 5 bases and 2 bases respectively, with 13 bases between them. Germline V gene data show CDR1 as LNHDA and CDR2 as SQIVND (reference sequence). The CDR3 DNA reads TGTGCCAGTAGTCCCCCCGACAGCCGCAATCAGCCCCAGCATTTT. Translating gives CASSPPDSRNQPQHF.

The chain has TRBV6-5 and TRBJ2-7; 10 bases are shared with TRBD2. Germline loops: CDR1 MNHEY, CDR2 SVGAGI. This CDR3 has 16 amino acids. The ends lost 0 bases at V and 3 bases at J; junction bases unmatched: 5. CDR3: CASSYSRLAGVYEQYF. CDR3 sequence (DNA): TGTGCCAGCAGTTACTCGAGGCTAGCGGGGGTCTACGAGCAGTACTTC.

This clone was detected once. The chain employs TRBV1 and TRBJ2-2; the DNA was not used to check the table's D call, TRBD2. TRBV1 represents a pseudogene. This CDR3 is 17 amino acids long. For the CDR3, the DNA is TGCACCAGCAGCCAAGGATTTTCGGGAGGGTGGACCGGGGAGCTGTTTTTT. Residues: CTSSQGFSGGWTGELFF.

The J gene is TRBJ2-5, the V gene TRBV5-4; possible D gene TRBD2, 7 bases. Germline assignment: CDR1 SGHNT and CDR2 YYREEE (reference sequence). The CDR3 contains 17 residues. Between the trimmed V and J ends, which lost 6 bases and 1 base, there was a span of 22 bases. CDR3 sequence: CASNLGGASGTQETQYF. CDR3 DNA sequence: TGTGCCAGCAACCTGGGGGGGGCTAGCGGAACCCAAGAGACCCAGTACTTC.

V gene TRBV9 combines with J gene TRBJ1-3, with unresolved D. Germline CDR1 SGDLS, CDR2 YYNGEE. CDR3 length: 15 residues. Trimming shortened V by 1 base and J by 3 bases, and 11 bases separated the two germline ends. The CDR3 here is CASSVSSRFGNTIYF. CDR3 nucleotides: TGTGCCAGCAGCGTAAGTAGCCGGTTTGGAAACACCATATATTTT.

CDR3 sequence reads: CASSLVGGNTIYF. The DNA for the CDR3 is TGTGCCAGCAGCTTAGTAGGCGGGAACACCATATATTTT. J is TRBJ1-3 and V is TRBV7-2, with no clear D. This CDR3 is 13 amino acids long. Trimming removed 1 base from V and 7 bases from J, with 8 bases in between. Looked up from germline, CDR1 is SGHTA and CDR2 is FQGNSA.

The chain carries TRBV6-1 and TRBJ1-2; 9 positions match TRBD1. This CDR3 has 12 amino acids. Trimming removed 8 bases from V and 7 bases from J; junction bases left unmatched: 5. Germline CDR1 MNHNS, CDR2 SASEGT. CDR3 nucleotides: TGTGCCAGCCGGGACAGGGACTTTGGCTACACCTTC. Its protein is CASRDRDFGYTF.

V usage is TRBV27 and J usage is TRBJ1-4; TRBD1 agrees at 8 bases. The trim removed 6 bases at V and 8 bases at J, leaving 8 bases unmatched. The CDR3 consists of 14 residues. In germline, CDR1 is MNHEY, CDR2 SMNVEV (reference sequence). CDR3: CASSGQGFREKLFF. CDR3 nucleotide sequence: TGTGCCAGCAGCGGACAGGGTTTTAGGGAAAAACTGTTTTTT.

About this clone itself: One end of the junction varies from germline; a read error may be responsible. This chain uses TRBV7-9 with TRBJ2-1, with D perhaps matching TRBD2 (5 bases). Germline V gene lookup returns CDR1 SEHNR and CDR2 FQNEAQ (reference sequence). This CDR3 contains 15 residues. The chain's CDR3 is CSSSPPRGPYNEQFF. CDR3 nucleotide sequence: TGTTCCAGCAGTCCTCCGCGCGGGCCCTACAATGAGCAGTTCTTC.

The chain couples TRBV2 to TRBJ2-2, with a possible D match to TRBD1 (6 bases). This CDR3 is built from 15 residues. Trimming pared 10 bases from V and 6 bases from J, leaving 21 bases between. Germline V gene lookup returns CDR1 SNHLY and CDR2 FYNNEI. CDR3 sequence reads: CATTSKGVRAGELFF. The CDR3 DNA sequence: TGTGCCACCACTAGTAAGGGGGTCAGGGCCGGGGAGCTGTTTTTT.

The chain recombines TRBV9 with TRBJ2-1; 7 bases match TRBD2. Germline lookup yields CDR1 SGDLS and CDR2 YYNGEE. J gave up 6 bases and V 1 base, and 7 bases lay outside the gene matches. The CDR3 consists of 15 residues. The CDR3 coding sequence is TGTGCCAGCAGCGTATTTTGGACGGGGGGCAATGAGCAGTTCTTC. Its protein product is CASSVFWTGGNEQFF.

V gene TRBV7-2 combines with J gene TRBJ2-1; TRBD2 might be the D (6 bases). V was shortened by 1 base and J by 6 bases, with 7 bases between the two germline ends. In germline, CDR1 is SGHTA, CDR2 FQGNSA. The CDR3 is 13 amino acids. CDR3 sequence: CASSLGGVNEQFF. The CDR3 DNA reads as TGTGCCAGCAGCTTAGGGGGGGTCAATGAGCAGTTCTTC.